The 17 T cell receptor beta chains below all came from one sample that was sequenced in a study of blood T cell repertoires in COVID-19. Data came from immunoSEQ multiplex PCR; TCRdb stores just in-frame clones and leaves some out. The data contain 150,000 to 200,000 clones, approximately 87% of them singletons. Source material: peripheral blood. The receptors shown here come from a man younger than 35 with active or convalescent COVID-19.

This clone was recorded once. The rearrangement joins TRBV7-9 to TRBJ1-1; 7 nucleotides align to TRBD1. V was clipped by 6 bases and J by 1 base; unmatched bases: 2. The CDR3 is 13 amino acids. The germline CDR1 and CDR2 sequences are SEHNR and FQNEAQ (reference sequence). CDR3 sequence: CASSWDRNTEAFF. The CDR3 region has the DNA TGTGCCAGCAGTTGGGACAGGAACACTGAAGCTTTCTTT.

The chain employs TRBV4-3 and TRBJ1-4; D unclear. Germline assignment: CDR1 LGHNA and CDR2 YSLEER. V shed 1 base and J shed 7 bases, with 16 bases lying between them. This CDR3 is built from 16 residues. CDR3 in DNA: TGCGCCAGCAGCCAAGGACCAGGTCTGAAGAGTGAAAAACTGTTTTTT. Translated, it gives CASSQGPGLKSEKLFF.

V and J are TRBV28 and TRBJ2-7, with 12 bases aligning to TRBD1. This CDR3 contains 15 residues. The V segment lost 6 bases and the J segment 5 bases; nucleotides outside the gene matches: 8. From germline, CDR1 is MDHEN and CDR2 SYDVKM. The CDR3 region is CASRPGTGGRHEQYV. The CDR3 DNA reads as TGTGCCAGCAGACCCGGGACAGGGGGCCGCCACGAGCAGTACGTC.

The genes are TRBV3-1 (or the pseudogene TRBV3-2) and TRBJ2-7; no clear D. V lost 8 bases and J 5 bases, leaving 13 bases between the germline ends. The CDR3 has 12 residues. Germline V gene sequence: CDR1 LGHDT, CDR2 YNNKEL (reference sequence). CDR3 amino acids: CASALSGNEQYF. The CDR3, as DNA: TGTGCCAGCGCCCTCTCAGGAAACGAGCAGTACTTC.

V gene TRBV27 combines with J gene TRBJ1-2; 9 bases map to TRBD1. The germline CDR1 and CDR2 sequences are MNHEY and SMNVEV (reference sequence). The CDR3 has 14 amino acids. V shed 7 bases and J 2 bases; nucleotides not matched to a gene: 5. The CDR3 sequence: CASKGGQGNYGYTF. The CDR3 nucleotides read TGTGCCAGCAAAGGGGGACAGGGAAACTATGGCTACACCTTC.

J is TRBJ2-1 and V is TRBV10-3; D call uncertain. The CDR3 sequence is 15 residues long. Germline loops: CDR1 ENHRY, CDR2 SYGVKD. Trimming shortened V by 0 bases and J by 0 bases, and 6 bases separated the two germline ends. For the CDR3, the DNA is TGTGCCATCAGTGAGTCGAGCTTCTCCTACAATGAGCAGTTCTTC. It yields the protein CAISESSFSYNEQFF.

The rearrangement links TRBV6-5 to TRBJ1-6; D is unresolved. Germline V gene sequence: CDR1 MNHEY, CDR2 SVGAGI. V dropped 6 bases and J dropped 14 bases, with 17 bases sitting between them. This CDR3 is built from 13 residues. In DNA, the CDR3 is TGTGCCAGCAGAGATACTATGATATGGGCCCTCCACTTT. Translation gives CASRDTMIWALHF.

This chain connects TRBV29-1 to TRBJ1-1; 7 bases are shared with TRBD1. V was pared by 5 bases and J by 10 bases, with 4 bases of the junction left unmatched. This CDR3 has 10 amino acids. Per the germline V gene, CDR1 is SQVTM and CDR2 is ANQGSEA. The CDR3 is CSVRQGRAFF. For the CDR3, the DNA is TGCAGCGTTCGACAGGGACGAGCTTTCTTT.

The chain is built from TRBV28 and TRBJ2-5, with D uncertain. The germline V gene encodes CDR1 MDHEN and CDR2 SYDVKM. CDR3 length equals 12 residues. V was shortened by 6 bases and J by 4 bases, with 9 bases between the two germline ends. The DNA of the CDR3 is TGTGCCAGCAGCCCCATAGTAGAGACCCAGTACTTC. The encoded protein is CASSPIVETQYF.

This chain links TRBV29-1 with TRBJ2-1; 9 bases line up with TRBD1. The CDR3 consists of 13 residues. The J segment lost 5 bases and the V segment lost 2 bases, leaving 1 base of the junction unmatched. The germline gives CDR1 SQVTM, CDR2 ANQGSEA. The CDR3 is CSVERDRDNEQFF. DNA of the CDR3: TGCAGCGTTGAACGGGACAGGGACAATGAGCAGTTCTTC.

CDR3 nucleotides: TGTGCCAGCAGCTTACGGGAGTACACTGAAGCTTTCTTT. This translates into CASSLREYTEAFF. This rearrangement joins TRBV13 to TRBJ1-1; D call uncertain. V was shortened by 2 bases and J by 3 bases, with 7 bases between the two germline ends. The CDR3 is 13 amino acids. Germline loops: CDR1 PRHDT, CDR2 FYEKMQ (reference sequence).

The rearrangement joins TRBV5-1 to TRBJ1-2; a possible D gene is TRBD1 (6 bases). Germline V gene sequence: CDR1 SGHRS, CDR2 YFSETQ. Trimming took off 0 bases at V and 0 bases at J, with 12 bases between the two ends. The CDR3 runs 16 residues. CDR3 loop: CASSLVQGRANYGYTF. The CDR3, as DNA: TGCGCCAGCAGCTTGGTGCAGGGGAGGGCTAACTATGGCTACACCTTC.

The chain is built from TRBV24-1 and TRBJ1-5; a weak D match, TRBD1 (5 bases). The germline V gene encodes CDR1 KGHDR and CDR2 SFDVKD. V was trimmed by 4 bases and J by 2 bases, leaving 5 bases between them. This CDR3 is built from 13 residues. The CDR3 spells CATSETGNQPQHF. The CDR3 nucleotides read TGTGCCACCAGTGAGACAGGCAATCAGCCCCAGCATTTT.

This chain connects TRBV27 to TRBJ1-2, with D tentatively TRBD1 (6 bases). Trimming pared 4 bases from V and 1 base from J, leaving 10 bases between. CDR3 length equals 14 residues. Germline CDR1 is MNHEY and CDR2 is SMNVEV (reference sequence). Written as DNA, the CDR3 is TGTGCCAGCAGTTGGACAGCTAGTAACTATGGCTACACCTTC. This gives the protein CASSWTASNYGYTF.

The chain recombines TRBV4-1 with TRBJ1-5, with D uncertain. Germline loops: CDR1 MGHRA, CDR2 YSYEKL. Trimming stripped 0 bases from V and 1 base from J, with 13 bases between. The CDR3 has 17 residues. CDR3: CASSQDATGRSNQPQHF. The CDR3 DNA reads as TGCGCCAGCAGCCAAGATGCAACGGGGAGAAGCAATCAGCCCCAGCATTTT.

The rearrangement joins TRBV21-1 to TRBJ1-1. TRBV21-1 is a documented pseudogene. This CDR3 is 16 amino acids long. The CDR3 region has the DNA TGTGCCAGCAGACGCGGCTTACCCCGCCCCAACACTGAAGCTTTCTTT. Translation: CASRRGLPRPNTEAFF.

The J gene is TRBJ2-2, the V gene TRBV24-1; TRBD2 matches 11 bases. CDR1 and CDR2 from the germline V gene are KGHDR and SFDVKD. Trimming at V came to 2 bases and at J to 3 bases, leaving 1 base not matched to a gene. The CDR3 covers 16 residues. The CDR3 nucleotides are TGTGCCACCAGTGATTCTAGCGGGAGGTACACCGGGGAGCTGTTTTTT. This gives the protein CATSDSSGRYTGELFF.